A single sample is the source of the 20 T cell receptor beta chains below, sequenced in a study of CD8+ T cells in alopecia areata. cDNA reverse transcribed from extracted RNA served as the sequencing template. Produced via immunoSEQ multiplex PCR; TCRdb's table is partial and in-frame only. Of 180,000 or so clones detected, roughly 60% appear once; the ten largest clones hold 16%. Treatment given: oral pan-JAK inhibitor, 5-10 mg twice daily. This material consisted of CD4+ T cells sorted from blood, taken between weeks 55 and 65, from a patient treated with tofacitinib. Source of these receptors: a human donor with alopecia areata.

This clone was detected many times. This chain joins TRBV23-1 and TRBJ1-5; D remains ambiguous. TRBV23-1 is noted as an ORF with a role that remains uncertain. V was trimmed by 0 bases and J by 1 base, leaving 7 bases between them. CDR3 size: 15 residues. CDR3 region: CASSQSEGSNQPQHF. As DNA, the CDR3 is TGCGCCAGCAGTCAATCTGAAGGAAGCAATCAGCCCCAGCATTTT.

This clone showed up just once. The rearrangement joins TRBV25-1 to TRBJ1-4; 7 nucleotides align to TRBD1. The germline gives CDR1 MGHDK, CDR2 SYGVNS. The V gene end was trimmed by 2 bases and the J gene end by 4 bases; junction bases not matched to a gene: 10. The CDR3 extends over 17 amino acids. The CDR3 is CASSEQKGGAGNEKLFF. In DNA form, the CDR3 reads TGTGCCAGCAGTGAACAAAAAGGGGGCGCCGGTAATGAAAAACTGTTTTTT.

This clone was observed a handful of times. The V gene is TRBV29-1, the J gene TRBJ1-2, with TRBD1 matching over 7 bases. The V segment lost 5 bases and the J segment 4 bases; nucleotides outside the gene matches: 7. CDR1 SQVTM and CDR2 ANQGSEA come from the germline V gene. The CDR3 totals 13 residues. CDR3 DNA: TGCAGCGTTAGCCCCGGGACAGTCTATGGCTACACCTTC. Amino acids: CSVSPGTVYGYTF.

This clone was picked up one time. This chain links TRBV30 with TRBJ1-6, with 10 bases aligning to TRBD1. The CDR3 sequence is 14 residues long. V was clipped by 4 bases and J by 9 bases; unmatched bases: 6. Per germline, CDR1 GTSNPN and CDR2 SVGIG (reference sequence). The CDR3 region is CAWMGTGDLSPLHF. The DNA for the CDR3 is TGTGCCTGGATGGGGACAGGGGATCTTTCACCCCTCCACTTT.

The V and J genes are TRBV29-1 and TRBJ2-2; D not certain. The CDR3 has 12 residues. The V end was cut by 0 bases, the J end by 5 bases, with 4 bases between. The V gene's germline CDR1 is SQVTM and CDR2 ANQGSEA. The CDR3 region is CSVEEVTGELFF. Written as DNA, the CDR3 is TGCAGCGTTGAAGAAGTGACCGGGGAGCTGTTTTTT.

This clone was picked up a small number of times. J is TRBJ1-5 and V is TRBV6-5; 7 positions agree with TRBD1. The trim removed 5 bases at V and 2 bases at J, leaving 6 bases unmatched. The germline CDR1 and CDR2 sequences are MNHEY and SVGAGI. The CDR3 is 15 residues long. CDR3 sequence reads: CASSRQGGRNQPQHF. Written as DNA, the CDR3 is TGTGCCAGCAGTCGACAGGGTGGACGCAATCAGCCCCAGCATTTT.

V usage is TRBV29-1 and J usage is TRBJ2-1; 9 bases agree with TRBD2. V shed 7 bases, J shed 4 bases, and the junction held 11 bases outside the gene matches. CDR3 size: 15 residues. Germline CDR1 reads SQVTM; CDR2 reads ANQGSEA. The CDR3 protein is CSAAGLAGPYNEQFF. The CDR3, as DNA: TGCAGCGCCGCAGGTCTAGCGGGGCCTTACAATGAGCAGTTCTTC.

This chain uses TRBV6-1 with TRBJ1-5, with D possibly being TRBD1 (6 bases). Trimming stripped 6 bases from V and 3 bases from J, with 9 bases between. This CDR3 has 13 amino acids. Germline-derived CDR1 and CDR2 are MNHNS and SASEGT. The DNA of the CDR3 is TGTGCCAGCAGCGGACAGTACAATCAGCCCCAGCATTTT. Its translation: CASSGQYNQPQHF.

V and J are TRBV7-6 and TRBJ2-7, with 8 bases that match TRBD1. CDR1 is SGHVS and CDR2 is FNYEAQ in the germline V gene. The CDR3 spans 13 residues. The ends lost 5 bases at V and 4 bases at J; junction bases unmatched: 4. The CDR3 DNA is TGTGCCAGCAGCACCGGACAGGGATACGAGCAGTACTTC. Its translation is CASSTGQGYEQYF.

The rearrangement uses TRBV11-2 and TRBJ1-2; maybe TRBD1 (5 bases). The germline V gene has CDR1 SGHAT and CDR2 FQNNGV. Deletions cut 1 base from V and 4 bases from J, with 10 bases between. The length of the CDR3 is 14 residues. CDR3 sequence: CASSLGRGLYGYTF. DNA of the CDR3: TGTGCCAGCAGCTTAGGTCGGGGCCTCTATGGCTACACCTTC. Full variable domain (remainder filled in from reference TRBV11-2 and TRBJ1-2): EAGVAQSPRYKIIEKRQSVAFWCNPISGHATLYWYQQILGQGPKLLIQFQNNGVVDDSQLPKDRFSAERLKGVDSTLKIQPAKLEDSAVYLCASSLGRGLYGYTFGSGTRLTVV.

This clone was detected only a few times. This chain links TRBV6-5 with TRBJ1-2; perhaps TRBD1 as D (6 bases). This CDR3 spans 13 amino acids. Trimming removed 6 bases from V and 5 bases from J, with 13 bases in between. CDR1 and CDR2 from the germline V gene are MNHEY and SVGAGI. Here the CDR3 reads CASSQQGSYGYTF. The CDR3 DNA is TGTGCCAGCAGCCAACAGGGATCGTATGGCTACACCTTC.

CDR3 sequence: CASSPTHSNQPQHF. The CDR3 DNA reads TGTGCCAGCAGCCCGACACATAGCAATCAGCCCCAGCATTTT. This chain uses TRBV6-5 with TRBJ1-5; D call uncertain. V was clipped by 6 bases and J by 0 bases, with 9 bases between them. The CDR3 loop spans 14 amino acids. The germline CDR1 and CDR2 sequences are MNHEY and SVGAGI.

The table lists this clone with a few counts. The V call is TRBV19, the J call TRBJ2-2; perhaps D is TRBD1 or TRBD2 (5 bases each). V shed 5 bases and J shed 5 bases, with 18 bases lying between them. Germline V gene lookup returns CDR1 LNHDA and CDR2 SQIVND (reference sequence). The CDR3 covers 16 residues. This CDR3 reads CASSASGTAGTGELFF. CDR3 sequence (DNA): TGTGCCAGTAGTGCCTCCGGGACGGCAGGGACCGGGGAGCTGTTTTTT.

This clone has only a few counts. The genes are TRBV27 and TRBJ2-7, with 9 bases that match TRBD1. The CDR3 has 15 residues. J gave up 4 bases and V 5 bases, and 9 bases lay outside the gene matches. CDR1 MNHEY and CDR2 SMNVEV come from the germline V gene (reference sequence). In DNA, the CDR3 is TGTGCCAGCAGTCCCGAGACAGGGGGGCGATACGAGCAGTACTTC. Its translation is CASSPETGGRYEQYF.

This clone was seen more than once but under ten times. This chain connects TRBV7-8 to TRBJ1-5, with D unresolved. The CDR3 has 14 amino acids. Between the trimmed V and J ends, which lost 0 bases and 2 bases, there was a span of 5 bases. From germline, CDR1 is SGHVS and CDR2 FQNEAQ. The CDR3 coding sequence is TGTGCCAGCAGCTTAGCCGGGGGCAATCAGCCCCAGCATTTT. Amino acids: CASSLAGGNQPQHF.

This rearrangement joins TRBV30 to TRBJ2-7; a possible D gene is TRBD1 (6 bases). The CDR3 extends over 13 amino acids. The germline gives CDR1 GTSNPN, CDR2 SVGIG (reference sequence). Deletions cut 4 bases from V and 2 bases from J, with 12 bases between. The CDR3 nucleotides read TGTGCCTGGACTCCAGGGGTAGCCTACGAGCAGTACTTC. It yields the protein CAWTPGVAYEQYF.

The gene calls are TRBV10-3 and TRBJ1-2; possibly TRBD1 for D (5 bases). Germline CDR1 is ENHRY and CDR2 is SYGVKD. V gave up 8 bases and J gave up 2 bases, with 9 bases separating them. This CDR3 has 12 residues. The CDR3 DNA reads as TGTGCCATCGGGGCAGGGAACTATGGCTACACCTTC. Residues: CAIGAGNYGYTF.

V and J are TRBV15 and TRBJ1-2; D is undetermined. V was clipped by 3 bases and J by 7 bases, with 15 bases between them. The CDR3 has 14 residues. CDR1 is LNHNV and CDR2 is YYDKDF in the germline V gene (reference sequence). CDR3 nucleotide sequence: TGTGCCACCAGCAGGGAAGTCAACACTCTTGGCTACACCTTC. Translating gives CATSREVNTLGYTF.

The chain joins TRBV23-1 to TRBJ1-1; 8 nucleotides agree with TRBD1. TRBV23-1 has ORF status, its function being uncertain. Unmatched junction bases numbered 8, after V lost 4 bases and J lost 1 base. This CDR3 spans 16 amino acids. The CDR3 DNA follows: TGCGCCAGCAGTCTACCTAGGACAGGGCCGAACACTGAAGCTTTCTTT. This encodes CASSLPRTGPNTEAFF.

The J gene is TRBJ2-1, the V gene TRBV30; D possibly corresponds to TRBD1 (6 bases). Germline V gene sequence: CDR1 GTSNPN, CDR2 SVGIG (reference sequence). Trimming removed 1 base from V and 2 bases from J, with 9 bases in between. The CDR3 is 14 residues long. CDR3 region: CAWSAQGTYNEQFF. DNA for the CDR3: TGTGCCTGGAGTGCACAGGGTACCTACAATGAGCAGTTCTTC.